This T cell receptor beta chain stems from a study of T cell responses to AZD1222 COVID-19 vaccine. As concerns this clone: The target antigen is unknown.

Produced via immunoSEQ multiplex PCR; TCRdb's table is partial and in-frame only. This table holds some 150,000 clones, around 87% found once. The CDR3 runs 13 residues. Per the germline V gene, CDR1 is MDHEN and CDR2 is SYDVKM. V shed 8 bases and J shed 9 bases, with 14 bases lying between them. Study conclusions and caveats: After the peak T cell response, and only then, were repertoires sampled.

The V and J genes are TRBV28 and TRBJ1-6; D is ambiguous. The sequences come from peripheral blood, collected 28 days after the second AZD1222 dose. The receptor comes from an adult who received the AZD1222 COVID-19 vaccine. CDR3 sequence (DNA): TGTGCCAGCGCGGAGGTGAGCCGTTCACCCCTCCACTTT. The encoded protein is CASAEVSRSPLHF.